This record concerns one T cell receptor beta chain sequence. Its antigen remains unknown. The sample is drawn from a study of cytomegalovirus exposure and HLA in healthy donors. The donors were healthy bone marrow donors. Study results and limitations: The likely explanation for a cluster of highly shared sequence variants was sequencing artifact. CMV serostatus was the only recorded immune exposure for donors.

In the PCR, 60 Vbeta and 13 Jbeta primers were used. Libraries were prepared by immunoSEQ multiplex PCR; TCRdb keeps only in-frame clonotypes and omits some of them. The top ten clones hold 1.7% of a sample with about 200,000 clones, around 85% of them seen once. The CDR3 is 13 residues long. The germline CDR1 and CDR2 sequences are SEHNR and FQNEAQ (reference sequence). V lost 0 bases, J lost 10 bases, and 3 bases stayed unmatched. Sequenced material: PBMCs. This rearrangement joins TRBV7-9 to TRBJ2-1, with TRBD1 matching over 7 bases. The sequence was obtained from a middle-aged man in good health and CMV-seronegative. CDR3: CASSLARGGEQFF. CDR3 nucleotides: TGTGCCAGCAGCTTAGCCCGAGGGGGCGAGCAGTTCTTC.